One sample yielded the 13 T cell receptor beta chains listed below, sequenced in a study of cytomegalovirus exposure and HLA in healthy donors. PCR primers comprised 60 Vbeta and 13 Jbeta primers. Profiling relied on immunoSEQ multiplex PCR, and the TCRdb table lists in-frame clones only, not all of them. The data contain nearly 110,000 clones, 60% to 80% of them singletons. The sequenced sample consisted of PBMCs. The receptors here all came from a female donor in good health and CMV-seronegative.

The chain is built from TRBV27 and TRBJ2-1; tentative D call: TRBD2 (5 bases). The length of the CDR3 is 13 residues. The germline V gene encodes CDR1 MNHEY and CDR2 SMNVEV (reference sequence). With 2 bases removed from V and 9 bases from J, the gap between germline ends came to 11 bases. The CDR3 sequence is CASSLPGGGEQFF. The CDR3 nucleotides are TGTGCCAGCAGTTTACCCGGAGGTGGTGAGCAGTTCTTC.

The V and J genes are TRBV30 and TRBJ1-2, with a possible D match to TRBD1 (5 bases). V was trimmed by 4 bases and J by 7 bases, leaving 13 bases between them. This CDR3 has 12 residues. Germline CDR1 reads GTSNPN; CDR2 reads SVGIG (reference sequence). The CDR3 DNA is TGTGCCTGGAACCGTGACAGTTTTGGCTACACCTTC. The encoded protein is CAWNRDSFGYTF.

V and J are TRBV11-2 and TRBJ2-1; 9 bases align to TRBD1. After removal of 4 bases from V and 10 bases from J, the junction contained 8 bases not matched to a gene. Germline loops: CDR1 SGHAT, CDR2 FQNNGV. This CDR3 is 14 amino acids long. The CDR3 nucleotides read TGTGCCAGCAGCTCAAACAGGGGGCGAGGCGAGCAGTTCTTC. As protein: CASSSNRGRGEQFF.

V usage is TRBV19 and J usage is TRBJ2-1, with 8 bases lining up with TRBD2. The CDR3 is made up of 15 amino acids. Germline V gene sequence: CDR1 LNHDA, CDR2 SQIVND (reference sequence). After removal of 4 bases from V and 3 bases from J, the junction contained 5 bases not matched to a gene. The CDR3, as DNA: TGTGCCAGTAGTAAGGGACTAGGGCTCTACAATGAGCAGTTCTTC. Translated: CASSKGLGLYNEQFF.

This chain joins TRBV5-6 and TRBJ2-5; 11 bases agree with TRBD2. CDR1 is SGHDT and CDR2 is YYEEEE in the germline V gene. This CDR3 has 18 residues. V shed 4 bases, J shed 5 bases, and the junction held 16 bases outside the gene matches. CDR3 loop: CASSHPTSGIGEGETQYF. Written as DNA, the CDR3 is TGTGCCAGCAGCCACCCGACTAGCGGGATAGGGGAGGGGGAGACCCAGTACTTC.

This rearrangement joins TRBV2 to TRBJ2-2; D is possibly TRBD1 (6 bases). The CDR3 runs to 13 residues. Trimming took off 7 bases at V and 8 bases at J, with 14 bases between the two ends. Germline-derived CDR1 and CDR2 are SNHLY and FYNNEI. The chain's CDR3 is CASTLYRAGELFF. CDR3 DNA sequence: TGTGCCAGCACTCTCTACAGGGCGGGGGAGCTGTTTTTT. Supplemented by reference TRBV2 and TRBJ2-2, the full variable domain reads EPEVTQTPSHQVTQMGQEVILRCVPISNHLYFYWYRQILGQKVEFLVSFYNNEISEKSEIFDDQFSVERPDGSNFTLKIRSTKLEDSAMYFCASTLYRAGELFFGEGSRLTVL.

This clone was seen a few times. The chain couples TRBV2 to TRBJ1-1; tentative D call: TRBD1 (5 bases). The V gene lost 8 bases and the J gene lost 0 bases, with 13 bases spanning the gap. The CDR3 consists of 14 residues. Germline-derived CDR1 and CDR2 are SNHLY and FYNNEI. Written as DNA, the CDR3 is TGTGCCAGCTTCTGGTCCAGGGTGAACACTGAAGCTTTCTTT. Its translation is CASFWSRVNTEAFF. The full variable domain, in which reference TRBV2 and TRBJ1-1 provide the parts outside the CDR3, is EPEVTQTPSHQVTQMGQEVILRCVPISNHLYFYWYRQILGQKVEFLVSFYNNEISEKSEIFDDQFSVERPDGSNFTLKIRSTKLEDSAMYFCASFWSRVNTEAFFGQGTRLTVV.

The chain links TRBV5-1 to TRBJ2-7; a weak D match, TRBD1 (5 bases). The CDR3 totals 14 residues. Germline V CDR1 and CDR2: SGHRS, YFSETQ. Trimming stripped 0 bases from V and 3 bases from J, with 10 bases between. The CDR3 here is CASSLGTSYYEQYF. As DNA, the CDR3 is TGCGCCAGCAGCTTGGGGACAAGTTACTACGAGCAGTACTTC.

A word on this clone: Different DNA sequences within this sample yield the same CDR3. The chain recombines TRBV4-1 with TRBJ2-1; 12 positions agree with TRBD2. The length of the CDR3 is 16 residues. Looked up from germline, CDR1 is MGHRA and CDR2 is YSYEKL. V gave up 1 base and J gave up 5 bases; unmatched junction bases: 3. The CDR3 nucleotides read TGCGCCAGCAGCCAAGGCCGGACTAGCGGGGACAATGAGCAGTTCTTC. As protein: CASSQGRTSGDNEQFF.

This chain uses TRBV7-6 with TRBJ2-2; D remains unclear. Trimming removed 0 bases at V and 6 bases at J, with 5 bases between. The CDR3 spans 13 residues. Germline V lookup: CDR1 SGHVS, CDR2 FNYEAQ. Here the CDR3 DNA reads TGTGCCAGCAGCTTAGCCGAGCCCGGGGAGCTGTTTTTT. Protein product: CASSLAEPGELFF. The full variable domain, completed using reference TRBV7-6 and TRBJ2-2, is GAGVSQSPRYKVTKRGQDVALRCDPISGHVSLYWYRQALGQGPEFLTYFNYEAQQDKSGLPNDRFSAERPEGSISTLTIQRTEQRDSAMYRCASSLAEPGELFFGEGSRLTVL.

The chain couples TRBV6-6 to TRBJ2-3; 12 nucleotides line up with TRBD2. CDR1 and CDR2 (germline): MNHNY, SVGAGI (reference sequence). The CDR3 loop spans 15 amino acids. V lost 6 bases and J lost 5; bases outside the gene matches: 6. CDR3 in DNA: TGTGCCAGCAGCCGGACTAGCGGGGAGGGAGATACGCAGTATTTT. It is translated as CASSRTSGEGDTQYF.

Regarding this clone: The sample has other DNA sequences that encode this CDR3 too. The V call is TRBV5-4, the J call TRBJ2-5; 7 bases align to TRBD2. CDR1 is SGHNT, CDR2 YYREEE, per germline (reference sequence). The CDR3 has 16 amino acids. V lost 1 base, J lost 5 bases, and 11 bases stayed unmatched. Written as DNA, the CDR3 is TGTGCCAGCAGCTTGCCAGGGAGGGCTGTGGAGGAGACCCAGTACTTC. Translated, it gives CASSLPGRAVEETQYF.

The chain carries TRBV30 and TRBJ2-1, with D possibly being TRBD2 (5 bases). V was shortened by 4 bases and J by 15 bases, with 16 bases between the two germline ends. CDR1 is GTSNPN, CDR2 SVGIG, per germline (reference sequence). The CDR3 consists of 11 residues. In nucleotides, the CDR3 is TGTGCCTGGACTAGGGCGGAGGCTCGGTTCTTC. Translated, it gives CAWTRAEARFF.